This T cell receptor (beta chain) was documented in a study of vaccination effects on CD4 cells after COVID-19. This clone is deemed large. Its target is not known. Sequencing was performed with immunoSEQ multiplex PCR; in TCRdb, only in-frame clones are kept and a portion is missing. The sample yields roughly 26,000 clones, about 84% seen once. The CDR3 consists of 14 residues. Trimming stripped 6 bases from V and 7 bases from J, with 16 bases between. Per germline, CDR1 ENHRY and CDR2 SYGVKD. The ViraFEST assay expanded antigen-specific CD4+ T cells with viral peptide pools before sequencing. Following culture for under 12 days, CD4+ T cells were isolated. The person was diagnosed with PCR-confirmed SARS-CoV-2 infection between March and December 2020.

The input for sequencing was CD4+ T cells from PBMCs cultured with HCoV-NL63 spike peptides, taken before COVID-19 vaccination. This chain connects TRBV10-3 to TRBJ1-5; D possibly corresponds to TRBD1 (5 bases). The source is a human donor who had a prior SARS-CoV-2 infection. The CDR3 bases are TGTGCCATCAGGGGGGGACTGGGGGGACAGCCCCAGCATTTT. As protein: CAIRGGLGGQPQHF.